A selection of T cell receptor beta chains follows, all from one sample in a study of cytomegalovirus exposure and HLA in healthy donors. Data came from immunoSEQ multiplex PCR; TCRdb stores just in-frame clones and leaves some out. The table has about 150,000 clones, roughly 86% seen once. The source material was PBMCs. These receptors all come from a girl between 10 and 17 years old in good health and CMV-seropositive. The CDR3 runs from the conserved cysteine through the conserved F or W. A D gene is named only where the DNA matches it firmly. Some rows have no size entry. The others give once, few or many, or a class for an expanded clone.

D,J,size,V,CDR3,DNA
NA,TRBJ1-5,few,TRBV7-3,CASSPGGNQPQHF,TGTGCCAGCAGCCCAGGGGGCAATCAGCCCCAGCATTTT
NA,TRBJ2-1,NA,TRBV9,CASSASGYNEQFF,TGCGCCAGCAGCGCGTCCGGCTACAATGAGCAGTTCTTC
NA,TRBJ2-7,NA,TRBV9,CASSVSTQGLEQYF,TGTGCCAGCAGCGTCTCTACCCAGGGTCTCGAGCAGTACTTC
TRBD1,TRBJ2-2,NA,TRBV7-3,CATGTAFTGELFF,TGTGCCACCGGGACAGCGTTCACCGGGGAGCTGTTTTTT
NA,TRBJ2-5,few,TRBV6-1,CASSPRQETQYF,TGTGCCAGCAGTCCTAGGCAAGAGACCCAGTACTTC
NA,TRBJ1-2,NA,TRBV5-4,CASSGPDWPPTF,TGTGCCAGCAGCGGCCCCGACTGGCCCCCCACCTTC
TRBD1,TRBJ1-1,few,TRBV4-1,CASSQIIQGAARAEAFF,TGCGCCAGCAGCCAAATCATTCAGGGGGCGGCTCGGGCTGAAGCTTTCTTT
TRBD2,TRBJ2-1,NA,TRBV9,CASSTPGTSGGSSYNEQFF,TGTGCCAGCAGCACCCCTGGGACTAGCGGGGGTAGCTCCTACAATGAGCAGTTCTTC
TRBD1,TRBJ2-7,NA,TRBV27,CASSLKPTGAYEQYF,TGTGCCAGCAGTTTAAAACCCACAGGGGCCTACGAGCAGTACTTC
NA,TRBJ1-3,NA,TRBV6-5,CASSLDTAGNTIYF,TGTGCCAGCAGTTTGGACACCGCGGGAAACACCATATATTTT
TRBD1,TRBJ2-7,NA,TRBV7-2,CASSLFWGTAAYEQYF,TGTGCCAGCAGCTTATTCTGGGGGACAGCCGCTTACGAGCAGTACTTC
NA,TRBJ2-2,NA,TRBV10-1,CASSHGQTNTGELFF,TGCGCCAGCAGCCACGGACAGACGAACACCGGGGAGCTGTTTTTT
NA,TRBJ1-5,NA,TRBV16,CASSYSGTLNQPQHF,TGTGCCAGCAGCTACAGCGGGACCCTCAATCAGCCCCAGCATTTT
NA,TRBJ1-1,NA,TRBV7-9,CASSLAGQNRSTEAFF,TGTGCCAGCAGCTTAGCCGGACAGAACAGGAGCACTGAAGCTTTCTTT
NA,TRBJ1-1,many,TRBV30,CAWGLNTEAFF,TGTGCCTGGGGCCTGAACACTGAAGCTTTCTTT
TRBD1,TRBJ2-4,NA,TRBV18,CASSLTGGMGKNIQYF,TGTGCCAGCTCACTAACAGGGGGCATGGGCAAAAACATTCAGTACTTC
NA,TRBJ1-2,NA,TRBV28,CASSLAGDNLTF,TGTGCCAGCAGTTTAGCCGGAGATAATTTGACCTTC
TRBD1,TRBJ1-4,few,TRBV2,CASSATGVPNEKLFF,TGTGCCAGCAGTGCGACAGGGGTTCCTAATGAAAAACTGTTTTTT
TRBD1,TRBJ1-1,NA,TRBV18,CASSRGAGGFTEAFF,TGTGCCAGCTCCAGGGGGGCAGGGGGCTTTACTGAAGCTTTCTTT
NA,TRBJ1-5,NA,TRBV19,CASSPDSGRNQPQHF,TGTGCCAGTAGTCCGGACTCCGGGCGCAATCAGCCCCAGCATTTT
NA,TRBJ2-2,NA,TRBV9,CASSVVSAGELFF,TGTGCCAGCAGCGTAGTTTCCGCGGGGGAGCTGTTTTTT
NA,TRBJ2-1,NA,TRBV18,CASSPREANEQFF,TGTGCCAGCTCACCACGGGAGGCGAATGAGCAGTTCTTC
TRBD1,TRBJ2-5,NA,TRBV19,CASSPRQGGETQYF,TGTGCCAGTAGTCCCCGACAGGGTGGAGAGACCCAGTACTTC
NA,TRBJ1-5,NA,TRBV19,CASSMDHRIHNQPQHF,TGTGCCAGTAGTATGGATCACAGAATCCACAATCAGCCCCAGCATTTT
TRBD1,TRBJ1-1,once,TRBV6-6,CASNEGAYTEAFF,TGTGCCAGCAATGAGGGGGCGTACACTGAAGCTTTCTTT
TRBD1,TRBJ2-5,few,TRBV7-9,CSSSFEDRGQETQYF,TGTTCCAGCAGCTTTGAAGACAGGGGACAAGAGACCCAGTACTTC
NA,TRBJ1-1,NA,TRBV9,CASSVDGREWTEAFF,TGTGCCAGCAGCGTAGACGGCAGGGAATGGACTGAAGCTTTCTTT
TRBD2,TRBJ2-7,once,TRBV11-1,CASSYQRGGRYEQYF,TGTGCCAGCAGCTACCAGCGGGGGGGCCGCTACGAGCAGTACTTC
TRBD1,TRBJ1-4,NA,TRBV12-5,CASGLGGQGGNEKLFF,TGTGCTAGTGGTCTAGGAGGACAGGGAGGGAATGAAAAACTGTTTTTT
NA,TRBJ1-3,NA,TRBV10-3,CAISESRQGKEAGNTIYF,TGTGCCATCAGTGAGTCGAGGCAAGGAAAGGAGGCTGGAAACACCATATATTTT
NA,TRBJ2-1,few,TRBV30,CAWAQGRYNEQFF,TGTGCCTGGGCCCAGGGGAGATACAATGAGCAGTTCTTC
TRBD2,TRBJ2-5,few,TRBV5-4,CASRTYTSGGVETQYF,TGTGCCAGCAGGACCTATACTAGCGGGGGGGTAGAGACCCAGTACTTC
NA,TRBJ1-1,NA,TRBV19,CASSIRMEWTEAFF,TGTGCCAGTAGTATACGTATGGAGTGGACTGAAGCTTTCTTT
TRBD1,TRBJ1-2,NA,TRBV5-1,CASSLAGTGGEGYTF,TGCGCCAGCAGCTTGGCCGGGACAGGGGGCGAGGGCTACACCTTC
TRBD1,TRBJ1-4,NA,TRBV2,CASSGGGQGEEKLFF,TGTGCCAGCAGTGGGGGGGGACAGGGAGAGGAAAAACTGTTTTTT
NA,TRBJ1-1,NA,TRBV6-1,CASSHRSPEAFF,TGTGCCAGCAGCCACAGGTCCCCTGAAGCTTTCTTT
TRBD1,TRBJ1-2,NA,TRBV12-5,CASGPGQGVRYTF,TGTGCTAGTGGTCCCGGACAGGGTGTACGCTACACCTTC